The TCR beta chain described here comes from a study of regulatory T cells in long-lasting Graves disease. Arm-PCR of CDR3 regions and iRepertoire HTBI primers were used to build TCR beta libraries. One entry per CDR3 protein results from TCRdb running MiXCR on the multiplex PCR reads. The top ten hold more than 6% of the sample, which has about 470,000 distinct CDR3 sequences, about a fifth seen once. Broader study findings: Newly diagnosed patients shared about 950 public clonotypes; persistent patients shared more than 2,500.

Time point in this sample: persistent/refractory GD, antithyroid drugs over 5 years with positive TRAb. With RNA extracted from PBMCs as input, the TCR library was made. This clonotype was counted a few times. Its antigen is not known. The clonotype originates from a female donor with Graves disease. Sample: peripheral blood mononuclear cells (PBMCs), taken when the disease was refractory, from a patient treated with antithyroid drugs.

The CDR3 is CASSAPRQEPNTEAFF. As DNA, the CDR3 is TGTGCCAGTAGTGCACCGCGACAGGAACCTAACACTGAAGCTTTCTTT. V is TRBV19 and J is TRBJ1-1; possible D gene TRBD1, 6 bases. Germline CDR1 and CDR2: LNHDA and SQIVND (reference sequence). Trimming removed 5 bases from V and 2 bases from J, with 18 bases in between. CDR3 length: 16 amino acids.